Each of the 2 T cell receptor beta chains below was sequenced from the same sample in a study of T cells in Graves' hyperthyroidism and ophthalmopathy. Amplification yielded TCR beta CDR3 regions, with RNA transcripts as the source. The TCR CDR3 was amplified in a first-round RT-PCR using the HTBI primer set. One entry per CDR3 protein, called by TCRdb with MiXCR from the multiplex PCR reads. The sample lists hundreds of thousands of distinct CDR3 sequences, around 21% seen once, with around a third in the top ten. Sequenced sample: blood. The receptor set was obtained from a man aged 25 to 40 with Graves' ophthalmopathy.

V is TRBV27 and J is TRBJ2-3, with TRBD1 as a possible D gene (6 bases). Germline CDR1 MNHEY, CDR2 SMNVEV (reference sequence). V was trimmed by 3 bases and J by 6 bases, leaving 13 bases between them. There are 14 residues in the CDR3. CDR3 amino acids: CASSLGTLGDTQYF. The CDR3 nucleotides read TGTGCCAGCAGTTTGGGGACACTGGGGGATACGCAGTATTTT.

The rearrangement links TRBV5-6 to TRBJ2-1; 7 nucleotides match TRBD2. V was pared by 0 bases and J by 2 bases, with 5 bases of the junction left unmatched. From germline, CDR1 is SGHDT and CDR2 YYEEEE. This CDR3 region has 16 residues. The CDR3 spells CASSLEPGTTYNEQFF. The CDR3 DNA follows: TGTGCCAGCAGCTTGGAACCTGGGACTACCTACAATGAGCAGTTCTTC. Drawing the rest from reference TRBV5-6 and TRBJ2-1, the complete variable domain is DAGVTQSPTHLIKTRGQQVTLRCSPKSGHDTVSWYQQALGQGPQFIFQYYEEEERQRGNFPDRFSGHQFPNYSSELNVNALLLGDSALYLCASSLEPGTTYNEQFFGPGTRLTVL.